This T cell receptor beta chain comes out of a study of T cells in localized non-small cell lung cancer (TCRdb year 2020). Concerning the study at large: T cell repertoires of 236 early-stage NSCLC patients were analyzed, with tumors being compared against uninvolved tumor-adjacent lungs. The cohort consisted of roughly 240 treatment-naive NSCLC patients whose localized lung tumors had been resected. NSCLC patients had a mean age of approximately 70 years, and fewer than 150 were male and over 85 female.

TCR beta CDR3 regions were sequenced from DNA using the immunoSEQ Assay. For the original study's pipeline: To compute T cell density, TCR beta template counts were normalized to usable DNA, which was estimated by amplifying housekeeping genes. Richness was estimated with the preseqR package, extrapolating to 400,000 templates for PBMC samples and 120,000 templates for tissue samples. Clonality was taken to be one minus Pielou's evenness. Differential abundance testing on productive amino-acid clonotypes, with a minimum total count of 5 and an alpha of 0.1, was used to identify tissue-enriched TCRs. The Jaccard Index and the Morisita Overlap Index were used to quantify repertoire overlap between compartments. GLIPH clustered TCR beta CDR3s with public tetramer-defined viral CDR3s; viral motifs required at least three viral sequences plus V-gene enrichment. The immuneACCESS repertoire file appears here via TCRdb, limited to in-frame rearrangements. These files lack a portion of the clones; in checked studies, under half of the deficit traces to unresolved V genes, and the cause of the others is not known. V and J calls and clone size are copied from that table; D and trimming were computed from the DNA. This sample has 55,000 to 80,000 clones in its table, and roughly 86% of those were observed once. 13% of the sample is taken by the ten largest.

At diagnosis, tumor, uninvolved tumor-adjacent lung and peripheral blood were collected and then preserved as a mix of FFPE and fresh-frozen material. Blood samples were analyzed as peripheral blood mononuclear cells for TCR repertoire profiling. Overall results and qualifications from the work: Because the study design was exploratory, TCR variables were selected using unadjusted p-values without false-discovery rate correction. Longer overall survival was associated with higher blood T cell density, whereas shorter survival was associated with higher adjacent-lung clonality. The highest T cell clonality was observed in uninvolved tumor-adjacent lung, where clonality exceeded that of tumor, suggesting that antigenic responses were more focused in uninvolved tumor-adjacent lung. Of the top 100 tumor clones, a median of approximately 60 were detected in paired uninvolved adjacent lung; roughly 29 were also among that lung's top 100. Because multi-region tumor sequencing was not done, intratumor heterogeneity could not be ruled out.

The CDR3 runs 18 amino acids, cysteine and phenylalanine included. Only CDR3 DNA remains: 54 bases, in frame from the first base. CDR1 and CDR2, looked up from the germline V gene (reference sequence), are LNHDA and SQIVND. Germline trimming amounts to 4 bases on V and 3 bases on J, with 16 as the count of junction bases outside the gene matches. A word on this clone: Its specific antigen is unknown. No base qualities exist here, and no much larger clone lies one base off it.

The TCR originated in a female donor of 60 years or more with stage I lung adenocarcinoma. The material sequenced was peripheral blood, taken before any cancer treatment. The receptor chain draws on TRBV19 and TRBJ1-1, with 8 bases matching TRBD1. The CDR3 protein is CASSKGSGRGREHTEAFF. The DNA is TGTGCCAGTAGTAAGGGGAGCGGCAGGGGGCGCGAACACACTGAAGCTTTCTTT.